This record looks at one T cell receptor (beta chain) sequence and its context. This CDR3 contains 19 residues. Germline trimming cut 2 bases from V and 1 base from J; bases unmatched to any gene: 8. The germline V gene has CDR1 MNHNS and CDR2 SASEGT. The sample comes from a study of shared clonotypes between healthy human individuals. Only in-frame clones appear in the TCRdb table, and some are missing; sequencing was by immunoSEQ multiplex PCR. Of approximately 2.5 million clones in the sample, 93% are singletons; the top ten hold approximately 0.37%. Sequenced material: naive CD4+ T cells from PBMCs. As to subset: CD45RA+ positively selected. The clonotype was recovered from a man aged 18 to 35 in good health. Some clones in this sample may be carry-over from other donors' samples. The V and J genes are TRBV6-1 and TRBJ2-3, with TRBD2 matching 14 bases. This CDR3 is CASSERPGLAGEGTDTQYF. For the CDR3, the DNA is TGTGCCAGCAGTGAACGACCGGGACTAGCGGGAGAGGGCACAGATACGCAGTATTTT.